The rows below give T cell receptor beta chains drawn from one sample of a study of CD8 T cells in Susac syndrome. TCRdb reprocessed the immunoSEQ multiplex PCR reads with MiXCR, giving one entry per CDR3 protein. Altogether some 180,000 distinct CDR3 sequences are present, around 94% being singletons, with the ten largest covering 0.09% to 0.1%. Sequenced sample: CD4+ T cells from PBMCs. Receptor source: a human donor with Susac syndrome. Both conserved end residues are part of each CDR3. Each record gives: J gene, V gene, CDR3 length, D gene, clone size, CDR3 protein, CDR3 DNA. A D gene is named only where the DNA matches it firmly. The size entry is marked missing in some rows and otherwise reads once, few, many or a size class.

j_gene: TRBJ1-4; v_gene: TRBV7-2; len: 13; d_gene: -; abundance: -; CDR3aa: CASSGGPNEKLFF; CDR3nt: TGTGCCAGCAGCGGAGGCCCCAATGAAAAACTGTTTTTT
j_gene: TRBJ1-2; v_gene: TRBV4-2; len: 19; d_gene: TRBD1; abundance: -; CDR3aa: CASSQVGFLRGQGNYGYTF; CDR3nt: TGTGCCAGCAGCCAAGTCGGGTTTTTGAGGGGACAGGGGAACTATGGCTACACCTTC
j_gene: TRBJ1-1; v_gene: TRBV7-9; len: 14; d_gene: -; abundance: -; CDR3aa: CASSLGVENTEAFF; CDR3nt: TGTGCCAGCAGCTTAGGGGTAGAGAACACTGAAGCTTTCTTT
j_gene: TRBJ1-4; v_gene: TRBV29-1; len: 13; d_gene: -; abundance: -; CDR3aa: CSAVTGGGEKLFF; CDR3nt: TGCAGCGCAGTGACTGGGGGAGGAGAAAAACTGTTTTTT
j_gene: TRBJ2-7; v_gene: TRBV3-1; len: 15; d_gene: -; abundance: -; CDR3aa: CASSQVIGRGYEQYF; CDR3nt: TGTGCCAGCAGCCAAGTAATCGGGCGAGGCTACGAGCAGTACTTC
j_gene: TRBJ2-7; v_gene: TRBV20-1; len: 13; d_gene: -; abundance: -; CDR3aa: CSAAALPSYEQYF; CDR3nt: TGCAGTGCTGCTGCACTTCCCAGTTACGAGCAGTACTTC
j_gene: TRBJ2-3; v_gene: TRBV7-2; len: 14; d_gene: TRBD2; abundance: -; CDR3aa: CASSLTSGGRAQYF; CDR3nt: TGTGCCAGCAGCTTAACTAGCGGGGGGAGGGCGCAGTATTTT
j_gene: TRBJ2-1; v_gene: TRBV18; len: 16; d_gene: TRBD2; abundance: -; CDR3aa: CASSPSGSAAYNEQFF; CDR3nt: TGTGCCAGCTCTCCGAGCGGGAGCGCCGCCTACAATGAGCAGTTCTTC
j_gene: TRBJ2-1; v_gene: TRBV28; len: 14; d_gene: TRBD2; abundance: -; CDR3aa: CASSVSGRANEQFF; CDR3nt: TGTGCCAGCAGCGTTAGCGGGAGGGCGAATGAGCAGTTCTTC
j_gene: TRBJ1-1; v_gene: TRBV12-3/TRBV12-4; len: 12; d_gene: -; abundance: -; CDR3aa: CASSWANTEAFF; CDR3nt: TGTGCCAGCAGTTGGGCGAACACTGAAGCTTTCTTT
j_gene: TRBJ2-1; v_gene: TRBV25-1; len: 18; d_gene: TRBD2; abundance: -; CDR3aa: CASSESLALAGNYNEQFF; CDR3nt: TGTGCCAGCAGTGAATCTTTGGCGTTAGCGGGAAACTACAATGAGCAGTTCTTC
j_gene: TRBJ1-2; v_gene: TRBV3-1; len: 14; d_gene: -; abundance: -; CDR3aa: CASSPRQGWAGYTF; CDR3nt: TGTGCCAGCAGCCCTCGGCAGGGGTGGGCAGGCTACACCTTC
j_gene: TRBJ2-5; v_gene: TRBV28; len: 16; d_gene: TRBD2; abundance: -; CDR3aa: CASSLAGAGGGETQYF; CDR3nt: TGTGCCAGCAGTTTAGCTGGAGCGGGAGGGGGGGAGACCCAGTACTTC
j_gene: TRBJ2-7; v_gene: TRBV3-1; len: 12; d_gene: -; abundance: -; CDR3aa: CASLGGSYEQYF; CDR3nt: TGTGCCAGCCTTGGGGGCTCCTACGAGCAGTACTTC
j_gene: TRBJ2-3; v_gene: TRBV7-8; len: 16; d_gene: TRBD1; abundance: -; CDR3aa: CASSGTGGVGTDTQYF; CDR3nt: TGTGCCAGCAGCGGAACAGGGGGAGTGGGCACAGATACGCAGTATTTT
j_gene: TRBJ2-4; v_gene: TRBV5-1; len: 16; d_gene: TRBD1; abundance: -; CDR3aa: CASSLAGQGTKNIQYF; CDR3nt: TGCGCCAGCAGCTTGGCCGGACAGGGGACCAAAAACATTCAGTACTTC
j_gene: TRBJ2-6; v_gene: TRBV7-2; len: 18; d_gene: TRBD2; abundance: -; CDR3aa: CASSSPWGGSTGANVLTF; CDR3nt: TGTGCCAGCAGCTCGCCTTGGGGGGGTTCTACTGGGGCCAACGTCCTGACTTTC
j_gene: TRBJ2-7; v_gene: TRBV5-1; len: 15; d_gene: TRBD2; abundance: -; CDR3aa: CASSWTSGSGYEQYF; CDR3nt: TGCGCCAGCAGCTGGACTAGCGGGAGCGGGTACGAGCAGTACTTC
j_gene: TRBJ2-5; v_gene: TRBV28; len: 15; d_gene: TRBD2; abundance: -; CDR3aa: CARELAGVRGETQYF; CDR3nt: TGTGCCAGGGAATTGGCGGGAGTAAGGGGAGAGACCCAGTACTTC
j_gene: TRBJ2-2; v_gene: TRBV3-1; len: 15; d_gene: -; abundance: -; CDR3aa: CASSQLSTVSGELFF; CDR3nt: TGTGCCAGCAGCCAACTTTCCACCGTTTCCGGGGAGCTGTTTTTT
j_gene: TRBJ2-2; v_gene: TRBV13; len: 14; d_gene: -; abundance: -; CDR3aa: CASSPREWAGELFF; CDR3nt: TGTGCCAGCAGCCCTCGTGAGTGGGCCGGGGAGCTGTTTTTT
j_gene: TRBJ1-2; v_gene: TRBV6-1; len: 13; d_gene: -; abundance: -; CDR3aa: CASSPQGHYGYTF; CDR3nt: TGTGCCAGCAGTCCCCAGGGCCACTATGGCTACACCTTC
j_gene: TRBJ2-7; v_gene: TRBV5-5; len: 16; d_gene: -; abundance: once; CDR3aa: CASSLAPGTVIGEQYF; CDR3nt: TGTGCCAGCAGCTTGGCCCCCGGGACTGTCATTGGCGAGCAGTACTTC
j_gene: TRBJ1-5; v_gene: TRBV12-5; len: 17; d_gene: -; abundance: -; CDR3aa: CASGLVRAGYSNQPQHF; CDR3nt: TGTGCTAGTGGTTTGGTACGGGCGGGGTATAGCAATCAGCCCCAGCATTTT
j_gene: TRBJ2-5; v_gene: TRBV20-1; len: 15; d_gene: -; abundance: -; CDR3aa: CSARDLRSYQETQYF; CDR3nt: TGCAGTGCTAGAGATCTCCGCTCGTACCAAGAGACCCAGTACTTC
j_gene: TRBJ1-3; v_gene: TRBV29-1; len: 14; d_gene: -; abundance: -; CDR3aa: CSVLGTSSGNTIYF; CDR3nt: TGCAGCGTCCTAGGGACTTCCAGTGGAAACACCATATATTTT
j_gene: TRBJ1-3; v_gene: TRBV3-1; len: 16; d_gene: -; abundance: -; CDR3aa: CASSPQGDYSGNTIYF; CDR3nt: TGTGCCAGCAGCCCCCAGGGTGATTACTCTGGAAACACCATATATTTT
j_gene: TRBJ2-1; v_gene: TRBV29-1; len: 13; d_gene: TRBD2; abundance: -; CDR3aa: CSAVAGTYNEQFF; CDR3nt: TGCAGCGCTGTAGCGGGGACTTACAATGAGCAGTTCTTC
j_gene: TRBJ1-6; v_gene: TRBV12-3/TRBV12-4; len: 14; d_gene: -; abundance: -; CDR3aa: CASSLGLINSPLHF; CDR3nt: TGTGCCAGCAGTTTAGGACTGATAAATTCACCCCTCCACTTT
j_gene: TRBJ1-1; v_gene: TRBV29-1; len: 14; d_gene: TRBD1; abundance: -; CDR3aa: CSVGTGGVRTEAFF; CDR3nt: TGCAGCGTCGGGACAGGGGGCGTTAGGACTGAAGCTTTCTTT
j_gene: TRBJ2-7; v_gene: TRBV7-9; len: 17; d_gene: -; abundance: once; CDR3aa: CASSLVVGRDLTFEQYF; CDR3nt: TGTGCCAGCAGCTTAGTAGTTGGCAGGGACCTGACCTTCGAGCAGTACTTC
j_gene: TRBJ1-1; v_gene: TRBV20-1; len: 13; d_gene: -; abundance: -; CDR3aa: CSASRDLGGEAFF; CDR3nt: TGCAGTGCTAGCCGGGACTTAGGGGGTGAAGCTTTCTTT
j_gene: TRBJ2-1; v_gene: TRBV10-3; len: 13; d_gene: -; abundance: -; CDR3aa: CAVGASGAFEQFF; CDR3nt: TGTGCCGTTGGGGCCTCGGGGGCCTTTGAGCAGTTCTTC
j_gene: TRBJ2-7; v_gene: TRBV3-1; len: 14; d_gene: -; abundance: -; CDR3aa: CASSPFLSSYEQYF; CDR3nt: TGTGCCAGCAGCCCTTTTCTTAGCTCCTACGAGCAGTACTTC
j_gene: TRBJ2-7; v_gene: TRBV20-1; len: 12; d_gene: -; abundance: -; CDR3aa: CSAPRVGIEQYF; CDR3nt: TGCAGTGCTCCGCGGGTGGGGATCGAGCAGTACTTC
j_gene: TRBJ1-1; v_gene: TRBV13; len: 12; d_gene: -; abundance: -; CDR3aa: CASSSSDGEAFF; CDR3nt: TGTGCCAGCAGCTCGTCGGACGGCGAAGCTTTCTTT
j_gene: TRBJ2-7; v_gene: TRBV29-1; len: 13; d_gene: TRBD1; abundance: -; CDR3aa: CSVALTGTYEQYF; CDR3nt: TGCAGCGTTGCTCTGACAGGGACCTACGAGCAGTACTTC
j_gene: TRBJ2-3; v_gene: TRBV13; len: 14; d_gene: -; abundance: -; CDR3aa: CASSRSRAGDTQYF; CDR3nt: TGTGCCAGCAGCCGGAGCCGAGCGGGAGATACGCAGTATTTT
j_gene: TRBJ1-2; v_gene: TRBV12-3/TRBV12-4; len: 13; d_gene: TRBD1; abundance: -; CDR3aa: CASSPGQAYGYTF; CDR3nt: TGTGCCAGCAGTCCGGGACAGGCCTATGGCTACACCTTC
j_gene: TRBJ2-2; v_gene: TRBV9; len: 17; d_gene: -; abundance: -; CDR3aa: CASSVVSSGGGTGELFF; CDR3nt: TGTGCCAGCAGCGTAGTATCGAGCGGTGGAGGTACCGGGGAGCTGTTTTTT
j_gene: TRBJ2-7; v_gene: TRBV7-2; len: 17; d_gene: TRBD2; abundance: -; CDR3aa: CASSSTTLGGRNHEQYF; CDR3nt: TGTGCCAGCAGCTCCACGACTCTGGGCGGGAGGAATCACGAGCAGTACTTC
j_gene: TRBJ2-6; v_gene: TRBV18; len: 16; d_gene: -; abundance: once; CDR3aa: CASSPGLLEGANVLTF; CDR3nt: TGTGCCAGCTCACCGGGACTCCTGGAGGGGGCCAACGTCCTGACTTTC
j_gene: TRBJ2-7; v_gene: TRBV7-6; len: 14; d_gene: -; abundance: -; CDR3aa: CASSLRQRYYEQYF; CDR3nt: TGTGCCAGCAGCTTAAGACAGAGATACTACGAGCAGTACTTC
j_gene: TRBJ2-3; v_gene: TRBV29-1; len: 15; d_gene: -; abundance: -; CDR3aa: CSVVSQSPSTDTQYF; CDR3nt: TGCAGCGTTGTTAGCCAGTCGCCTAGCACAGATACGCAGTATTTT
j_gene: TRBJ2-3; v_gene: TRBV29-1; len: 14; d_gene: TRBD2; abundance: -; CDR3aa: CSVASGRTADTQYF; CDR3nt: TGCAGCGTTGCTAGCGGGAGGACCGCAGATACGCAGTATTTT
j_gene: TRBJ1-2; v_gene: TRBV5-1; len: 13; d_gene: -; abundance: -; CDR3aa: CASSLAEGGGYTF; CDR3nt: TGCGCCAGCAGCTTGGCCGAAGGGGGTGGCTACACCTTC
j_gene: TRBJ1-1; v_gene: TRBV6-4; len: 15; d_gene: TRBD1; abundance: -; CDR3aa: CASSVAGGFVTEAFF; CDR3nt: TGTGCCAGCAGTGTGGCAGGGGGGTTTGTCACTGAAGCTTTCTTT
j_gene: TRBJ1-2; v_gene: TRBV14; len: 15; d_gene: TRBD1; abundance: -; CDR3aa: CASSPGQGKNYGYTF; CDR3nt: TGTGCCAGCAGCCCGGGACAGGGAAAAAACTATGGCTACACCTTC
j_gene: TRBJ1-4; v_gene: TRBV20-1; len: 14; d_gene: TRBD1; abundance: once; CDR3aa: CSAGNRGSSEKLFF; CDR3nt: TGCAGTGCCGGGAACAGGGGTTCGAGTGAAAAACTGTTTTTT
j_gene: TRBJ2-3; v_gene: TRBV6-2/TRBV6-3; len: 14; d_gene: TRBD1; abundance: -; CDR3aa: CASSPGQATDTQYF; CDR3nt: TGTGCCAGCAGCCCGGGACAGGCCACAGATACGCAGTATTTT
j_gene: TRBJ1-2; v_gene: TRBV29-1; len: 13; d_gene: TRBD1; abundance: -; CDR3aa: CSVGQGANYGYTF; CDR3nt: TGCAGCGTTGGACAGGGGGCTAACTATGGCTACACCTTC
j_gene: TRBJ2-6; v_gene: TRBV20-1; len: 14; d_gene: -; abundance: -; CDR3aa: CSARDRSGANVLTF; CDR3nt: TGCAGTGCTAGAGACAGGTCTGGGGCCAACGTCCTGACTTTC
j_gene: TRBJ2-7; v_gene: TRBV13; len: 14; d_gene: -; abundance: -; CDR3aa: CASCDKGRSYEQYF; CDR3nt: TGTGCCAGCTGCGACAAGGGGCGCTCCTACGAGCAGTACTTC
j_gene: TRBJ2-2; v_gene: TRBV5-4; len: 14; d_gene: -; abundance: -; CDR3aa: CASSLTGYTGELFF; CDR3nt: TGTGCCAGCAGCTTGACAGGGTACACCGGGGAGCTGTTTTTT
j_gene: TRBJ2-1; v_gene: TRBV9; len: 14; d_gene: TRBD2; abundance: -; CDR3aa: CASTTSGRADEQFF; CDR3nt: TGTGCCAGCACGACTAGCGGGAGGGCCGATGAGCAGTTCTTC
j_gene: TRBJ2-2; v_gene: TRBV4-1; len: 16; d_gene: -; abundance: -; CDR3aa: CASSPPGGVNTGELFF; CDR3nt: TGCGCCAGCAGCCCCCCTGGAGGTGTTAACACCGGGGAGCTGTTTTTT
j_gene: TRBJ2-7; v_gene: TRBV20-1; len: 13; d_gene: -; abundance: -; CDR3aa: CSAASGGGYEQYF; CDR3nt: TGCAGTGCTGCCTCTGGGGGCGGCTACGAGCAGTACTTC
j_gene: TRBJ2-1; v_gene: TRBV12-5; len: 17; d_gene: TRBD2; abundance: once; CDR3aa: CASGLVSPAGRCDEQFF; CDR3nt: TGTGCTAGTGGTTTGGTCTCCCCAGCGGGAAGGTGCGATGAGCAGTTCTTC
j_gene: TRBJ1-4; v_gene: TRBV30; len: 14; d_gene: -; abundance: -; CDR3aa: CAWSVDWKMEKLFF; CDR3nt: TGTGCCTGGAGTGTTGACTGGAAAATGGAAAAACTGTTTTTT
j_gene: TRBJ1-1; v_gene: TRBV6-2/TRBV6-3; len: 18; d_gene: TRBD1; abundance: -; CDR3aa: CASSYVTGDLTRGTEAFF; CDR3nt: TGTGCCAGCAGTTACGTCACAGGGGATCTTACAAGAGGTACTGAAGCTTTCTTT